The 13 T cell receptor beta chains in this list originate from one sample, sequenced in a study of response to subunit inactivated influenza vaccine. TCRdb itself ran the RT-PCR reads through MiXCR, one entry per CDR3 protein. Of around 520,000 distinct CDR3 sequences listed, 12% are singletons. Sequences were derived from PBMCs from blood, sampled on the day of vaccination. These receptor sequences come from a man over 45 who received an inactivated influenza vaccine.

This clonotype has a handful of counts. V is TRBV20-1 and J is TRBJ2-2; D is unclear. V shed 5 bases and J shed 6 bases, with 7 bases lying between them. Per germline, CDR1 DFQATT and CDR2 SNEGSKA (reference sequence). The CDR3 runs 11 residues. The CDR3 protein is CSAGVPGELFF. CDR3 nucleotide sequence: TGCAGTGCTGGCGTACCCGGGGAGCTGTTTTTT.

DNA for the CDR3: TGCGCCAGCAGCTCGCTTCGTTTGAACACTGAAGCTTTCTTT. It codes for CASSSLRLNTEAFF. The V gene is TRBV5-1, the J gene TRBJ1-1; no clear D. This CDR3 region has 14 residues. CDR1 and CDR2 (germline): SGHRS, YFSETQ. The V end lost 3 bases, the J end lost 0 bases, and 9 bases lay between the germline ends.

Only a few counts were recorded for this clonotype. This chain links TRBV6-1 with TRBJ2-1; 9 positions match TRBD2. CDR1 and CDR2 from the germline V gene are MNHNS and SASEGT. V lost 8 bases and J lost 6; bases outside the gene matches: 5. This CDR3 contains 13 residues. CDR3 sequence (DNA): TGTGCCAGCGGGAGACTAGCGGCCAATGAGCAGTTCTTC. Protein sequence: CASGRLAANEQFF.

This chain joins TRBV5-1 and TRBJ1-2; TRBD1 might be the D (5 bases). Germline V gene lookup returns CDR1 SGHRS and CDR2 YFSETQ. V lost 4 bases and J lost 5, with 21 bases in between. The CDR3 runs 16 residues. The CDR3 DNA reads TGCGCCAGCAGCAAGGAGGCAGGGACGCCTCTTTATGGCTACACCTTC. It codes for CASSKEAGTPLYGYTF.

The rearrangement joins TRBV20-1 to TRBJ2-7; 11 nucleotides line up with TRBD2. Germline V gene lookup returns CDR1 DFQATT and CDR2 SNEGSKA (reference sequence). The length of the CDR3 is 14 residues. The J segment lost 7 bases and the V segment lost 2 bases, leaving 7 bases of the junction unmatched. CDR3 region: CSARPLAGGGEQYF. In DNA form, the CDR3 reads TGCAGTGCTAGACCTCTAGCGGGAGGAGGGGAGCAGTACTTC.

This clonotype occurred a few times. As DNA, the CDR3 is TGTGCCAGCGCCCCCCCGTGGGGGGGGAACACTGAAGCTTTCTTT. Its protein is CASAPPWGGNTEAFF. The chain recombines TRBV11-2 with TRBJ1-1, with D maybe TRBD1 (5 bases). This CDR3 has 15 amino acids. Germline values: CDR1 SGHAT, CDR2 FQNNGV. V was cut by 8 bases and J by 1 base, with 17 bases left in between.

This rearrangement joins TRBV7-2 to TRBJ2-4; D is ambiguous. CDR1 and CDR2 (germline): SGHTA, FQGNSA. The CDR3 has 14 residues. Trimming removed 5 bases from V and 6 bases from J, with 14 bases in between. CDR3 bases: TGTGCCAGCAGCCCCATTCGGATGGGAAACATTCAGTACTTC. This encodes CASSPIRMGNIQYF.

This chain connects TRBV7-2 to TRBJ2-5, with 7 positions matching TRBD2. V was clipped by 5 bases and J by 4 bases; unmatched bases: 10. Germline V gene data show CDR1 as SGHTA and CDR2 as FQGNSA. This CDR3 comprises 15 residues. CDR3 sequence: CASSLAGALPETQYF. In DNA form, the CDR3 reads TGTGCCAGCAGCCTTGCGGGAGCTCTTCCAGAGACCCAGTACTTC.

This clonotype was detected ten times or more. J is TRBJ2-5 and V is TRBV10-3; no firm D call. The germline CDR1 and CDR2 sequences are ENHRY and SYGVKD. Trimming cost V 3 bases and J 2 bases, with 1 base left between them. The CDR3 runs 11 residues. CDR3 DNA: TGTGCCATCAGTGATCAAGAGACCCAGTACTTC. Protein product: CAISDQETQYF.

This clonotype was detected ten times or more. CDR3 nucleotide sequence: TGCGCCAGCACTTCAGGGGGGCCGTACCAAGAGACCCAGTACTTC. Its protein product is CASTSGGPYQETQYF. The rearrangement uses TRBV5-1 and TRBJ2-5; TRBD1 might be the D (7 bases). This CDR3 is built from 15 residues. Germline V lookup: CDR1 SGHRS, CDR2 YFSETQ. The V end was cut by 6 bases, the J end by 0 bases, with 15 bases between.

This clonotype was seen ten or more times. The chain links TRBV29-1 to TRBJ2-7; D ambiguous. V shed 5 bases and J shed 1 base, with 18 bases lying between them. Germline CDR1 is SQVTM and CDR2 is ANQGSEA. The CDR3 extends over 15 amino acids. As DNA, the CDR3 is TGCAGCGTTAGTGGCCTCCGGACCAATTCCTACGAGCAGTACTTC. Its protein is CSVSGLRTNSYEQYF.

The chain has TRBV5-1 and TRBJ2-2; D is possibly TRBD1 or TRBD2 (5 bases each). CDR1 is SGHRS and CDR2 is YFSETQ in the germline V gene. The length of the CDR3 is 15 residues. V gave up 4 bases and J gave up 4 bases, with 14 bases separating them. The CDR3 bases are TGCGCCAGCAGCACCGGGGCCCAACGCACCGGGGAGCTGTTTTTT. This codes for CASSTGAQRTGELFF.

The rearrangement links TRBV12-3 or TRBV12-4 to TRBJ2-3; no clear D gene. V was clipped by 11 bases and J by 7 bases, with 19 bases between them. The CDR3 extends over 13 amino acids. The CDR3 nucleotides are TGTGCCGACCAAAGCTCCGTCGGTTATACGCAGTATTTT. Amino acid sequence: CADQSSVGYTQYF.